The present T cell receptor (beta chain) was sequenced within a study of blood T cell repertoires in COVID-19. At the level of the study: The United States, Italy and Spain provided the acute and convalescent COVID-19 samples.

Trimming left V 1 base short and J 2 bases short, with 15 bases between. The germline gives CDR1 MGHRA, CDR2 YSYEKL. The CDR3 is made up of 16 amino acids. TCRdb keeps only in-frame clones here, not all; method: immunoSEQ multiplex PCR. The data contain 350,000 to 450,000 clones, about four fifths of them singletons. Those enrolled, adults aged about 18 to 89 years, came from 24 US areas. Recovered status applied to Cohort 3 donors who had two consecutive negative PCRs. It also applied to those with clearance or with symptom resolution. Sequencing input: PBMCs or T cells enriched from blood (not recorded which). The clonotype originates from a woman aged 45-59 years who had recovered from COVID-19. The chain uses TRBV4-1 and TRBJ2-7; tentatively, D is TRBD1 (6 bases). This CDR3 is CASSQGWGLTAYEQYF. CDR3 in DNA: TGCGCCAGCAGCCAAGGATGGGGGCTCACAGCCTACGAGCAGTACTTC.